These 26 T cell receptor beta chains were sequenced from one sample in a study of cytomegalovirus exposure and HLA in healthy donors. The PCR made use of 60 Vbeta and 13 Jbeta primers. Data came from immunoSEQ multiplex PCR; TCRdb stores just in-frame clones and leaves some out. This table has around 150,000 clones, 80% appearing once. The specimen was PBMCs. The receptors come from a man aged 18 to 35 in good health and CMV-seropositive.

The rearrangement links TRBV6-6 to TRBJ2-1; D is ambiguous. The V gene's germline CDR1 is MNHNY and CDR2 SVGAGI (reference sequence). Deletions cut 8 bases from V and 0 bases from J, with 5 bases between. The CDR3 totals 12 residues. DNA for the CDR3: TGTGCCAGCGTCGGCTCCTACAATGAGCAGTTCTTC. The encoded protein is CASVGSYNEQFF.

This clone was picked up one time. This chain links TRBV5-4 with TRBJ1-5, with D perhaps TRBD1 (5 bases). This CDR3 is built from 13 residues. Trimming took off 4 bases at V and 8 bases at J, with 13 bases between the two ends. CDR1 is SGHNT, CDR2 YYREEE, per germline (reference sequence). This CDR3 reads CASSGGRGKPQHF. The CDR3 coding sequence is TGTGCCAGCAGCGGGGGGAGGGGTAAGCCCCAGCATTTT. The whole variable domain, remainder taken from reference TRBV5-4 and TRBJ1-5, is ETGVTQSPTHLIKTRGQQVTLRCSSQSGHNTVSWYQQALGQGPQFIFQYYREEENGRGNFPPRFSGLQFPNYSSELNVNALELDDSALYLCASSGGRGKPQHFGDGTRLSIL.

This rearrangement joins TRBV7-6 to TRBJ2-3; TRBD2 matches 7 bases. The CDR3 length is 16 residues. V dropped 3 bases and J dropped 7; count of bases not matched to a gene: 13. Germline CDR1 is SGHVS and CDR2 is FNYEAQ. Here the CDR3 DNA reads TGTGCCAGCAGCTTGAAAGGAAGCGGGACTTCACATACGCAGTATTTT. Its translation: CASSLKGSGTSHTQYF. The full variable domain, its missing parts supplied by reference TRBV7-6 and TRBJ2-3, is GAGVSQSPRYKVTKRGQDVALRCDPISGHVSLYWYRQALGQGPEFLTYFNYEAQQDKSGLPNDRFSAERPEGSISTLTIQRTEQRDSAMYRCASSLKGSGTSHTQYFGPGTRLTVL.

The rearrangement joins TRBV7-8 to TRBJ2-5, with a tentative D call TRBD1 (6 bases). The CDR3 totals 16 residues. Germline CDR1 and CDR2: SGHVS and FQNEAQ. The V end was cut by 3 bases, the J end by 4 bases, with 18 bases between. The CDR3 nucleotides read TGTGCCAGCAGCTTGGACCACAGGGAATTTGGAGAGACCCAGTACTTC. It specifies CASSLDHREFGETQYF.

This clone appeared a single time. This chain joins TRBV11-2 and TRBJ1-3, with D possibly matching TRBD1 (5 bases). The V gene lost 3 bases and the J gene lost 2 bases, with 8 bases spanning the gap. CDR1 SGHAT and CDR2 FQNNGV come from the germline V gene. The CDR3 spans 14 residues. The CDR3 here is CASSFAGTGNTIYF. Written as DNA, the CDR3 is TGTGCCAGCAGCTTTGCAGGGACTGGAAACACCATATATTTT. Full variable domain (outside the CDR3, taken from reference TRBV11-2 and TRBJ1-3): EAGVAQSPRYKIIEKRQSVAFWCNPISGHATLYWYQQILGQGPKLLIQFQNNGVVDDSQLPKDRFSAERLKGVDSTLKIQPAKLEDSAVYLCASSFAGTGNTIYFGEGSWLTVV.

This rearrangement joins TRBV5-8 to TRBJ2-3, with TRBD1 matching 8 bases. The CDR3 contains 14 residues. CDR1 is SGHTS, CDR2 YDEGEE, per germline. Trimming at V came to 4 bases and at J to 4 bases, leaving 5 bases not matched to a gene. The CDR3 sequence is CASSRGQGPDTQYF. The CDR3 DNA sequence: TGTGCCAGCAGCCGAGGACAGGGCCCAGATACGCAGTATTTT. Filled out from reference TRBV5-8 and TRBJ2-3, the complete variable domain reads EAGVTQSPTHLIKTRGQQATLRCSPISGHTSVYWYQQALGLGLQFLLWYDEGEERNRGNFPPRFSGRQFPNYSSELNVNALELEDSALYLCASSRGQGPDTQYFGPGTRLTVL.

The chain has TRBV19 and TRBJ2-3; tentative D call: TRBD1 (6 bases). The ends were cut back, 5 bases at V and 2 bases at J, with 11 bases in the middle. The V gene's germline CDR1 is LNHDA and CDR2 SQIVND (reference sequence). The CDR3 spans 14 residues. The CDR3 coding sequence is TGTGCCAGTAGTCTTGACAGGCTCACAGATACGCAGTATTTT. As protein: CASSLDRLTDTQYF.

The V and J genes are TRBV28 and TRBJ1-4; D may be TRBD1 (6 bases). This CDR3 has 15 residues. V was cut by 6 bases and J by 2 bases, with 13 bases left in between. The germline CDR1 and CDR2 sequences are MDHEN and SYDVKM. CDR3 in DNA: TGTGCCAGCAGCAGCGGACAGTTGACTAATGAAAAACTGTTTTTT. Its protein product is CASSSGQLTNEKLFF.

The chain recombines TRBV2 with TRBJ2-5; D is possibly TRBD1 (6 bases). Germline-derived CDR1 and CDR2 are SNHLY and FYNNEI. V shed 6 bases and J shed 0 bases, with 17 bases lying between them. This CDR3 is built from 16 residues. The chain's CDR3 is CASRPGHGVNQETQYF. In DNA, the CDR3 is TGTGCCAGCAGGCCGGGACACGGGGTCAACCAAGAGACCCAGTACTTC.

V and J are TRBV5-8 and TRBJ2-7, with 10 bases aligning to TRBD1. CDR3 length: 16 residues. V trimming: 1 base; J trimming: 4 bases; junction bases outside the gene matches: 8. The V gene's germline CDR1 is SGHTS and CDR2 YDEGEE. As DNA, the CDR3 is TGTGCCAGCAGCTTGACACCCGGGACAGGGGTTTACGAGCAGTACTTC. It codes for CASSLTPGTGVYEQYF.

CDR3 DNA: TGCGCCAGCAGCCAAGGTGACTTAAGCAATCAGCCCCAGCATTTT. Translation: CASSQGDLSNQPQHF. The chain couples TRBV4-1 to TRBJ1-5; D unresolved. From germline, CDR1 is MGHRA and CDR2 YSYEKL. The CDR3 is made up of 15 amino acids. V lost 1 base and J 1 base, leaving 8 bases between the germline ends.

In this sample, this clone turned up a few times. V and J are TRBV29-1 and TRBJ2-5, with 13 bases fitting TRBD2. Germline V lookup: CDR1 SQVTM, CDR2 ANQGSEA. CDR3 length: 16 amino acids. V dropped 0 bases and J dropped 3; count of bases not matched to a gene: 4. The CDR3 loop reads CSVEDPTSGREETQYF. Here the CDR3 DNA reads TGCAGCGTTGAAGATCCAACTAGCGGGAGGGAAGAGACCCAGTACTTC. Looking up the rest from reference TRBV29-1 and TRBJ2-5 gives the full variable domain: SAVISQKPSRDICQRGTSLTIQCQVDSQVTMMFWYRQQPGQSLTLIATANQGSEATYESGFVIDKFPISRPNLTFSTLTVSNMSPEDSSIYLCSVEDPTSGREETQYFGPGTRLLVL.

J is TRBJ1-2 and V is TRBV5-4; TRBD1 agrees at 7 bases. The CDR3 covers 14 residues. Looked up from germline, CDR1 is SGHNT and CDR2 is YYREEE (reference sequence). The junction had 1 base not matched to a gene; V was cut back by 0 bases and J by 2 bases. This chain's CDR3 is CASSLAGQNYGYTF. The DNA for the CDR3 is TGTGCCAGCAGCTTGGCGGGACAGAACTATGGCTACACCTTC.

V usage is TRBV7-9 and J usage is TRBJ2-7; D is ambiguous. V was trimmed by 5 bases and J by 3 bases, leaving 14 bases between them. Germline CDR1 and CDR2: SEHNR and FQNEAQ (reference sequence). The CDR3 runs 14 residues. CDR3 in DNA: TGTGCCAGCAGCCCCCCCGAAGCTTTCTACGAGCAGTACTTC. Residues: CASSPPEAFYEQYF.

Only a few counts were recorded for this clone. CDR3 loop: CASSRDSTDTQYF. The CDR3 region has the DNA TGTGCCAGCAGCCGGGACTCCACAGATACGCAGTATTTT. J is TRBJ2-3 and V is TRBV7-2; D is possibly TRBD2 (6 bases). The V gene's germline CDR1 is SGHTA and CDR2 FQGNSA. V lost 5 bases and J lost 2, with 8 bases in between. The CDR3 length is 13 residues.

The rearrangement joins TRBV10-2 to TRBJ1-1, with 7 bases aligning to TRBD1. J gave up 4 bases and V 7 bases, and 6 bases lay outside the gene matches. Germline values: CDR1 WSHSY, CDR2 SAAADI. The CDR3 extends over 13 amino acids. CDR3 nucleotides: TGCGCCAGCAAAGGGGGCGCGAGCACTGAAGCTTTCTTT. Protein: CASKGGASTEAFF.

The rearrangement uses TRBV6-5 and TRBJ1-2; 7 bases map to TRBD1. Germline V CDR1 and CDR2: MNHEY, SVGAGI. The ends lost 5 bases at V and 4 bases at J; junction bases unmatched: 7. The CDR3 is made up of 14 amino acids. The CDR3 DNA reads TGTGCCAGCAGTGAGCAGGGGGGATCCTATGGCTACACCTTC. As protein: CASSEQGGSYGYTF.

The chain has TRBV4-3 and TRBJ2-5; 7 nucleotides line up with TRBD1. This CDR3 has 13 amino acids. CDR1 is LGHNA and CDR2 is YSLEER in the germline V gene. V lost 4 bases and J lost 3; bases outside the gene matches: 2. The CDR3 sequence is CASSPGTEETQYF. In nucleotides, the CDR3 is TGCGCCAGCAGCCCGGGGACAGAAGAGACCCAGTACTTC.

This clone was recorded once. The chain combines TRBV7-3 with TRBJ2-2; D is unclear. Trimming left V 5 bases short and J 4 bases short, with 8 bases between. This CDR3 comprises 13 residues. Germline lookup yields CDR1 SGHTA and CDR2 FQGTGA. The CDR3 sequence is CASSLPGTGELFF. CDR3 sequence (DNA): TGTGCCAGCAGCCTCCCAGGCACCGGGGAGCTGTTTTTT.

CDR3 coding DNA: TGTGCCAGCACTTCCTCGGTGAACACTGAAGCTTTCTTT. As protein: CASTSSVNTEAFF. The J gene is TRBJ1-1, the V gene TRBV2; D gene ambiguous. The CDR3 contains 13 residues. CDR1 and CDR2 (germline): SNHLY, FYNNEI. Trimming took off 7 bases at V and 0 bases at J, with 9 bases between the two ends. The whole variable domain, remainder taken from reference TRBV2 and TRBJ1-1, is EPEVTQTPSHQVTQMGQEVILRCVPISNHLYFYWYRQILGQKVEFLVSFYNNEISEKSEIFDDQFSVERPDGSNFTLKIRSTKLEDSAMYFCASTSSVNTEAFFGQGTRLTVV.

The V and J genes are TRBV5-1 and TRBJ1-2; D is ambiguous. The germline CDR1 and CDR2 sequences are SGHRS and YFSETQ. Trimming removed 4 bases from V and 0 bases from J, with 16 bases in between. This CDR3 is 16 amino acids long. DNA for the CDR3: TGCGCCAGCAGCCGAACCCTGGAGAGATCTAACTATGGCTACACCTTC. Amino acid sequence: CASSRTLERSNYGYTF.

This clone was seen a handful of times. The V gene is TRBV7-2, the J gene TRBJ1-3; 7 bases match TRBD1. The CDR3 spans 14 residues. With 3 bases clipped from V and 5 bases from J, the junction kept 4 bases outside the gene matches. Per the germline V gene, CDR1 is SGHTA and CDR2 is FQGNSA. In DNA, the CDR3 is TGTGCCAGCAGCTTCACAGGGGAGAGAAACACCATATATTTT. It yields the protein CASSFTGERNTIYF. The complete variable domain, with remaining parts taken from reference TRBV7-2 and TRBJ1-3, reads GAGVSQSPSNKVTEKGKDVELRCDPISGHTALYWYRQSLGQGLEFLIYFQGNSAPDKSGLPSDRFSAERTGGSVSTLTIQRTQQEDSAVYLCASSFTGERNTIYFGEGSWLTVV.

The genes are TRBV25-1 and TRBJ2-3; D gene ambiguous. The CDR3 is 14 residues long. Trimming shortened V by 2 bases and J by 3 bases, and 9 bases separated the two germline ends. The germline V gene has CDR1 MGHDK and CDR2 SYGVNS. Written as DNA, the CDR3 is TGTGCCAGCAGTGAAATCGGTACTACAGATACGCAGTATTTT. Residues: CASSEIGTTDTQYF. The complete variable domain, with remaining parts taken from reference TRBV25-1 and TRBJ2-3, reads EADIYQTPRYLVIGTGKKITLECSQTMGHDKMYWYQQDPGMELHLIHYSYGVNSTEKGDLSSESTVSRIRTEHFPLTLESARPSHTSQYLCASSEIGTTDTQYFGPGTRLTVL.

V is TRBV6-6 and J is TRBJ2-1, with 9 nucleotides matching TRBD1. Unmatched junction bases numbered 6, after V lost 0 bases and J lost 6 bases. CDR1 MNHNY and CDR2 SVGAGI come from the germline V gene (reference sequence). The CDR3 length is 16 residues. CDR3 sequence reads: CASSYSDRGDINEQFF. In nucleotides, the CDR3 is TGTGCCAGCAGTTACTCAGACAGGGGGGATATCAATGAGCAGTTCTTC.

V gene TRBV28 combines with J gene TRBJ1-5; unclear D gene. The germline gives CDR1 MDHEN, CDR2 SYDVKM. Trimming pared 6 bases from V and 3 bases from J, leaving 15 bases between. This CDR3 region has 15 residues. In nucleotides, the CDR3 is TGTGCCAGCAGGATCGACACCCAGTCCAATCAGCCCCAGCATTTT. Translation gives CASRIDTQSNQPQHF.

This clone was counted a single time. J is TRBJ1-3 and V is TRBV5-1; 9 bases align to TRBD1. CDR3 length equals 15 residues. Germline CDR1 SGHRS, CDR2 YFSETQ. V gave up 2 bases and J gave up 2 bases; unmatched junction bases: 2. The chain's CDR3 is CASSFTGGTGNTIYF. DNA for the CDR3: TGCGCCAGCAGCTTTACAGGGGGCACTGGAAACACCATATATTTT.